The 29 T cell receptor beta chains listed next were all sequenced from one sample in a study of blood T cell repertoires in COVID-19. The table came from immunoSEQ multiplex PCR; TCRdb's copy has only in-frame clones and leaves some out. The data show around 280,000 clones, around 88% seen once. Sequenced sample: peripheral blood. The origin of the receptors is a woman under 40 who had recovered from COVID-19.

V and J are TRBV2 and TRBJ1-5; 7 nucleotides line up with TRBD1. The length of the CDR3 is 14 residues. The trim removed 7 bases at V and 3 bases at J, leaving 6 bases unmatched. The germline CDR1 and CDR2 sequences are SNHLY and FYNNEI. CDR3 coding DNA: TGTGCCAGCAAGGAGGGACAGATCAATCAGCCCCAGCATTTT. This encodes CASKEGQINQPQHF. The whole variable domain, remainder taken from reference TRBV2 and TRBJ1-5, is EPEVTQTPSHQVTQMGQEVILRCVPISNHLYFYWYRQILGQKVEFLVSFYNNEISEKSEIFDDQFSVERPDGSNFTLKIRSTKLEDSAMYFCASKEGQINQPQHFGDGTRLSIL.

The chain employs TRBV5-1 and TRBJ2-2; D uncertain. Per germline, CDR1 SGHRS and CDR2 YFSETQ. The ends were cut back, 0 bases at V and 1 base at J, with 7 bases in the middle. The CDR3 consists of 15 residues. The CDR3 is CASSLDTRNTGELFF. Here the CDR3 DNA reads TGCGCCAGCAGCTTGGACACCAGGAACACCGGGGAGCTGTTTTTT.

This sequence joins TRBV25-1 and TRBJ2-7; perhaps TRBD1 as D (5 bases). The CDR3 runs to 13 residues. The V end was cut by 3 bases, the J end by 4 bases, with 10 bases between. Germline-derived CDR1 and CDR2 are MGHDK and SYGVNS. CDR3 in amino acids: CASSDPQVYEQYF. CDR3 sequence (DNA): TGTGCCAGCAGTGACCCACAGGTTTACGAGCAGTACTTC.

There are a few counts of this clone. V gene TRBV7-9 combines with J gene TRBJ1-5; TRBD1 matches 7 bases. The V segment lost 5 bases and the J segment 5 bases; nucleotides outside the gene matches: 6. The CDR3 is made up of 14 amino acids. Germline CDR1 SEHNR, CDR2 FQNEAQ (reference sequence). In DNA form, the CDR3 reads TGTGCCAGCAGCATAGACAGGGACCATCAGCCCCAGCATTTT. Amino acid sequence: CASSIDRDHQPQHF.

The chain recombines TRBV28 with TRBJ2-5; the D gene is possibly TRBD2 (5 bases). The ends were cut back, 8 bases at V and 9 bases at J, with 22 bases in the middle. This CDR3 region has 14 residues. The germline V gene encodes CDR1 MDHEN and CDR2 SYDVKM. CDR3 region: CASGKETPLRAQYF. The CDR3 DNA reads as TGTGCCAGCGGCAAAGAGACCCCCCTGCGGGCCCAGTACTTC.

A few counts support this clone. The rearrangement links TRBV5-1 to TRBJ2-2; 7 bases are a match to TRBD1. With V trimmed by 4 bases and J by 3 bases, 12 bases remained unmatched. The CDR3 consists of 17 residues. The germline gives CDR1 SGHRS, CDR2 YFSETQ. CDR3: CASSISRDSLYTGELFF. CDR3 bases: TGCGCCAGCAGCATCAGCCGGGACAGTCTCTACACCGGGGAGCTGTTTTTT.

V usage is TRBV4-1 and J usage is TRBJ1-1; 11 bases are shared with TRBD1. V dropped 4 bases and J dropped 3; count of bases not matched to a gene: 10. This CDR3 is built from 17 residues. Germline CDR1 reads MGHRA; CDR2 reads YSYEKL. The CDR3 protein is CASSRGQGALVYTEAFF. DNA for the CDR3: TGCGCCAGCAGCCGCGGACAGGGGGCTTTGGTTTACACTGAAGCTTTCTTT.

The chain recombines TRBV15 with TRBJ2-7; D remains ambiguous. The germline V gene encodes CDR1 LNHNV and CDR2 YYDKDF (reference sequence). The CDR3 is 14 amino acids. V was cut by 2 bases and J by 1 base, with 9 bases left in between. The CDR3 here is CATSRKRRSYEQYF. The CDR3 nucleotides are TGTGCCACCAGCAGAAAGCGCCGATCCTACGAGCAGTACTTC.

This clone has only one observation. V usage is TRBV27 and J usage is TRBJ2-2; 12 nucleotides match TRBD2. Per germline, CDR1 MNHEY and CDR2 SMNVEV (reference sequence). The CDR3 consists of 18 residues. The ends lost 5 bases at V and 3 bases at J; junction bases unmatched: 10. In nucleotides, the CDR3 is TGTGCCAGCAGTCCCCTTAGACTAGCGGGAGAGGACACCGGGGAGCTGTTTTTT. Protein product: CASSPLRLAGEDTGELFF.

As DNA, the CDR3 is TGTGCCAGCAGTTTCGCCATGGGGGGGAGGGACCAAGAGACCCAGTACTTC. Its translation: CASSFAMGGRDQETQYF. The chain is built from TRBV28 and TRBJ2-5; 7 positions match TRBD2. With 3 bases clipped from V and 0 bases from J, the junction kept 10 bases outside the gene matches. The length of the CDR3 is 17 residues. Germline loops: CDR1 MDHEN, CDR2 SYDVKM.

Comment on this clone: At one end the junction does not follow the germline gene, possibly because of a read error. The chain is built from TRBV28 and TRBJ1-1; 11 bases line up with TRBD1. The CDR3 runs to 15 residues. Per the germline V gene, CDR1 is MDHEN and CDR2 is SYDVKM. CDR3 region: CASSRWDRGNPEAFF. In DNA form, the CDR3 reads TGTGCCAGCAGTCGATGGGACAGGGGGAACCCTGAAGCTTTCTTT.

The chain uses TRBV2 and TRBJ2-2; 7 nucleotides line up with TRBD2. Trimming removed 8 bases from V and 2 bases from J; junction bases left unmatched: 8. CDR3 length: 15 residues. Germline CDR1 SNHLY, CDR2 FYNNEI. The CDR3 DNA sequence: TGTGCCAGCGGAGGGGAGGGCCGTAACACCGGGGAGCTGTTTTTT. The encoded protein is CASGGEGRNTGELFF.

The rearrangement joins TRBV3-1 (or the pseudogene TRBV3-2) to TRBJ1-1; weak D call: TRBD1 (5 bases). Trimming left V 0 bases short and J 10 bases short, with 9 bases between. This CDR3 has 12 amino acids. Germline lookup yields CDR1 LGHDT and CDR2 YNNKEL (reference sequence). The CDR3 region is CASSQEGRVAFF. The DNA for the CDR3 is TGTGCCAGCAGCCAAGAAGGCAGGGTAGCTTTCTTT.

The rearrangement links TRBV3-1 (or the pseudogene TRBV3-2) to TRBJ1-1; D uncertain. V lost 1 base and J 6 bases, leaving 3 bases between the germline ends. Germline V gives CDR1 LGHDT, CDR2 YNNKEL (reference sequence). This CDR3 has 11 residues. The CDR3 DNA sequence: TGTGCCAGCAGCCAAGGAGCTGAAGCTTTCTTT. Translation: CASSQGAEAFF.

As to this clone: This sample includes further DNA sequences coding for the same CDR3. The chain couples TRBV19 to TRBJ1-5; the D gene is possibly TRBD1 (5 bases). In germline, CDR1 is LNHDA, CDR2 SQIVND (reference sequence). Trimming took off 5 bases at V and 2 bases at J, with 13 bases between the two ends. This CDR3 contains 15 residues. The CDR3 sequence is CASSGAGGRNQPQHF. The CDR3 region has the DNA TGTGCCAGTAGTGGGGCGGGGGGACGCAATCAGCCCCAGCATTTT.

There are a few counts of this clone. The rearrangement links TRBV5-1 to TRBJ1-2; 8 nucleotides agree with TRBD1. The CDR3 spans 13 residues. V shed 4 bases and J 8 bases; nucleotides not matched to a gene: 7. Germline CDR1 is SGHRS and CDR2 is YFSETQ. The CDR3 region is CASSTPQGEGYTF. In nucleotides, the CDR3 is TGCGCCAGCAGCACCCCACAGGGGGAAGGCTACACCTTC. The entire variable domain, with the rest obtained from reference TRBV5-1 and TRBJ1-2, is as follows: KAGVTQTPRYLIKTRGQQVTLSCSPISGHRSVSWYQQTPGQGLQFLFEYFSETQRNKGNFPGRFSGRQFSNSRSEMNVSTLELGDSALYLCASSTPQGEGYTFGSGTRLTVV.

The genes are TRBV24-1 and TRBJ2-5, with 8 bases lining up with TRBD1. The V and J ends lost 3 bases and 5 bases, in that order; junction bases with no gene match: 7. The CDR3 contains 15 residues. Germline V CDR1 and CDR2: KGHDR, SFDVKD. Here the CDR3 reads CATSDPGQEGETQYF. CDR3 DNA: TGTGCCACCAGTGATCCGGGACAGGAGGGCGAGACCCAGTACTTC.

The rearrangement uses TRBV2 and TRBJ2-6; weak D call: TRBD2 (5 bases). Germline CDR1 SNHLY, CDR2 FYNNEI. The CDR3 runs to 15 residues. The V and J ends lost 6 bases and 1 base respectively, with 10 bases between them. The chain's CDR3 is CASSRRGSGANVLTF. The CDR3 DNA is TGTGCCAGCAGCCGGCGCGGGTCTGGGGCCAACGTCCTGACTTTC.

CDR3 loop: CASTAVLQFF. For the CDR3, the DNA is TGTGCCAGCACGGCGGTTTTGCAGTTCTTC. The chain carries TRBV2 and TRBJ2-1; no definite D call. The CDR3 runs 10 residues. The germline V gene encodes CDR1 SNHLY and CDR2 FYNNEI. V was pared by 7 bases and J by 12 bases, with 10 bases between.

The chain is built from TRBV5-4 and TRBJ2-3, with 7 positions matching TRBD2. The length of the CDR3 is 16 residues. The germline V gene has CDR1 SGHNT and CDR2 YYREEE (reference sequence). With V trimmed by 4 bases and J by 0 bases, 8 bases remained unmatched. The CDR3 coding sequence is TGTGCCAGCAGCGCGGGAGCGGAAACTAGCACAGATACGCAGTATTTT. Translated, it gives CASSAGAETSTDTQYF.

CDR3 DNA sequence: TGTGCCAGCAGCTCCCTTTCGGGACACGGGTCGGCTAATGAAAAACTGTTTTTT. Its protein is CASSSLSGHGSANEKLFF. The V and J genes are TRBV7-9 and TRBJ1-4; maybe TRBD1 (6 bases). The V end lost 4 bases, the J end lost 3 bases, and 21 bases lay between the germline ends. The germline V gene encodes CDR1 SEHNR and CDR2 FQNEAQ (reference sequence). This CDR3 has 18 residues.

The V gene is TRBV7-9, the J gene TRBJ1-1; no clear D gene. Germline V gives CDR1 SEHNR, CDR2 FQNEAQ (reference sequence). This CDR3 has 12 amino acids. V lost 3 bases and J lost 7, with 9 bases in between. In nucleotides, the CDR3 is TGTGCCAGCAGCTTGGAACGGGGTGAAGCTTTCTTT. Its protein product is CASSLERGEAFF.

A remark on this clone: Other DNA sequences in the same sample also yield this CDR3. V and J are TRBV5-1 and TRBJ2-1, with TRBD2 matching over 11 bases. Germline trimming cut 0 bases from V and 6 bases from J; bases unmatched to any gene: 2. Germline lookup yields CDR1 SGHRS and CDR2 YFSETQ. The CDR3 length is 15 residues. CDR3 DNA sequence: TGCGCCAGCAGCTTGGTAGCGGGAGGGCCCAATGAGCAGTTCTTC. It encodes CASSLVAGGPNEQFF.

As for this clone: Other DNA sequences of this sample code for an identical CDR3. This chain connects TRBV19 to TRBJ1-1; D perhaps matches TRBD1 (6 bases). This CDR3 has 15 amino acids. The V end lost 3 bases, the J end lost 1 base, and 12 bases lay between the germline ends. Germline lookup yields CDR1 LNHDA and CDR2 SQIVND (reference sequence). The CDR3 DNA is TGTGCCAGTAGTATGGGGCAGGGGCGGAACACTGAAGCTTTCTTT. This translates into CASSMGQGRNTEAFF.

The rearrangement links TRBV5-1 to TRBJ2-3; 8 nucleotides line up with TRBD1. The CDR3 is made up of 16 amino acids. Germline V gives CDR1 SGHRS, CDR2 YFSETQ. Losses at the gene ends were 0 bases for V and 4 bases for J; bases not matched to a gene: 7. CDR3 loop: CASSLAAGGVADTQYF. The CDR3 nucleotides are TGCGCCAGCAGCTTGGCTGCAGGGGGCGTCGCAGATACGCAGTATTTT.

The table lists this clone with a few counts. CDR3 in amino acids: CASSFDGSEQYF. The CDR3 bases are TGTGCCAGCAGTTTCGACGGGAGCGAGCAGTACTTC. V usage is TRBV12-3 or TRBV12-4 and J usage is TRBJ2-7; TRBD2 is a possible D gene (6 bases). Trimming left V 3 bases short and J 6 bases short, with 9 bases between. The CDR3 extends over 12 amino acids.

The chain links TRBV7-2 to TRBJ2-5, with 12 bases aligning to TRBD2. This CDR3 has 15 amino acids. Germline loops: CDR1 SGHTA, CDR2 FQGNSA. V lost 5 bases and J lost 7; bases outside the gene matches: 8. The CDR3 nucleotides read TGTGCCAGCAGCCCGAGACTAGCGGGAGACGGGACCCAGTACTTC. Encoded protein: CASSPRLAGDGTQYF.

This rearrangement joins TRBV18 to TRBJ1-4; D gene uncertain. Germline V CDR1 and CDR2: KGHSH, LQKENI. Trimming removed 5 bases at V and 0 bases at J, with 13 bases between. This CDR3 is built from 16 residues. In DNA, the CDR3 is TGTGCCAGCTCATCGTCCACGGGTGCAACTAATGAAAAACTGTTTTTT. Protein: CASSSSTGATNEKLFF. Filled out from reference TRBV18 and TRBJ1-4, the complete variable domain reads NAGVMQNPRHLVRRRGQEARLRCSPMKGHSHVYWYRQLPEEGLKFMVYLQKENIIDESGMPKERFSAEFPKEGPSILRIQQVVRGDSAAYFCASSSSTGATNEKLFFGSGTQLSVL.

The chain links TRBV2 to TRBJ2-2, with TRBD2 as a possible D gene (7 bases). This CDR3 contains 15 residues. CDR1 is SNHLY, CDR2 FYNNEI, per germline. The germline V and J ends were trimmed by 7 bases and 6 bases, with 18 bases remaining between them. The CDR3 spells CASTPKGGAPGELFF. Here the CDR3 DNA reads TGTGCCAGCACCCCGAAAGGGGGGGCCCCCGGGGAGCTGTTTTTT.